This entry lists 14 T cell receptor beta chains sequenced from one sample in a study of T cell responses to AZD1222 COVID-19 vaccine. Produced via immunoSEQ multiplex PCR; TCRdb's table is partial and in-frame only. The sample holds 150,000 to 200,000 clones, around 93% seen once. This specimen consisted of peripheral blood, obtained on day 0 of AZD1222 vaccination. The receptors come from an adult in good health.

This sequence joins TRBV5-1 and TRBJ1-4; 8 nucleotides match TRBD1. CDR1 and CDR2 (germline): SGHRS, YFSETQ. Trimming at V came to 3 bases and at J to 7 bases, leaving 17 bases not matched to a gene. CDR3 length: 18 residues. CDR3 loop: CASSSGQVSPSGGEKLFF. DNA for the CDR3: TGCGCCAGCAGCTCGGGACAGGTTTCCCCCTCCGGAGGTGAAAAACTGTTTTTT.

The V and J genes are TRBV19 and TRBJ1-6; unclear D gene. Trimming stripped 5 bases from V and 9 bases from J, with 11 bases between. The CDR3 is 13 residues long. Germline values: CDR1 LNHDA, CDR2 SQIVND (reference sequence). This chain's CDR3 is CASSGTKISPLHF. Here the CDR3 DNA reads TGTGCCAGTAGTGGAACCAAGATTTCACCCCTCCACTTT.

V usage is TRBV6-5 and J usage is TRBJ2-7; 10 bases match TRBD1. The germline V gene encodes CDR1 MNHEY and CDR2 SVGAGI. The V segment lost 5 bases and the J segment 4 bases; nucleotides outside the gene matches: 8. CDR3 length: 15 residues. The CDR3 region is CASSLSRTGGYEQYF. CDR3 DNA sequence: TGTGCCAGCAGTCTCTCCCGGACAGGGGGTTACGAGCAGTACTTC.

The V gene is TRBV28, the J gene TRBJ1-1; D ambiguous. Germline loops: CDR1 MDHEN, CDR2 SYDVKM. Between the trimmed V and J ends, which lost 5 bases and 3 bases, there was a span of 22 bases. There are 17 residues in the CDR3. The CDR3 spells CASSRFKGKGKDTEAFF. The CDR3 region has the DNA TGTGCCAGCAGTCGATTCAAAGGGAAAGGGAAGGACACTGAAGCTTTCTTT.

CDR3 sequence: CASRETGTTNYGYTF. The CDR3, as DNA: TGTGCCAGCAGGGAGACAGGGACTACTAACTATGGCTACACCTTC. The J gene is TRBJ1-2, the V gene TRBV28, with 7 nucleotides matching TRBD1. The length of the CDR3 is 15 residues. Germline values: CDR1 MDHEN, CDR2 SYDVKM. J lost 0 bases, V lost 6 bases, and 7 bases had no gene match.

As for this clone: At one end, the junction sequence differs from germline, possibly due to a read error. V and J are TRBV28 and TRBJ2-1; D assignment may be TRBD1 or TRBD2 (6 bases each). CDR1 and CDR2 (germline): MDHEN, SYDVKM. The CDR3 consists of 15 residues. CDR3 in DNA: TGTGCCAGCAGTCCCTCCCGTGCGGGACACCCCATAGTACTCTTC. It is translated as CASSPSRAGHPIVLF. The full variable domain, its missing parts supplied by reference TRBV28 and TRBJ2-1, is DVKVTQSSRYLVKRTGEKVFLECVQDMDHENMFWYRQDPGLGLRLIYFSYDVKMKEKGDIPEGYSVSREKKERFSLILESASTNQTSMYLCASSPSRAGHPIVLFGPGTRLTVL.

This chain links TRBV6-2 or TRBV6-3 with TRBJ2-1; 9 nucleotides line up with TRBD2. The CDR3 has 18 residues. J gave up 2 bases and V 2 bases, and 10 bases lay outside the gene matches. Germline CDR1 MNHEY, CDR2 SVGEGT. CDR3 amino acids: CASSYPQKRGEAYNEQFF. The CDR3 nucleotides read TGTGCCAGCAGTTACCCTCAAAAGCGGGGGGAGGCCTACAATGAGCAGTTCTTC.

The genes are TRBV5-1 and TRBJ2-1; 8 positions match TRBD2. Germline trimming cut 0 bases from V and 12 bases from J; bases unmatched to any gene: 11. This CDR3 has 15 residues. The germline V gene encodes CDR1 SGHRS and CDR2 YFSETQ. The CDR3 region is CASSLASGGRPGQFF. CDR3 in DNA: TGCGCCAGCAGCTTGGCCAGCGGCGGGAGGCCGGGGCAGTTCTTC.

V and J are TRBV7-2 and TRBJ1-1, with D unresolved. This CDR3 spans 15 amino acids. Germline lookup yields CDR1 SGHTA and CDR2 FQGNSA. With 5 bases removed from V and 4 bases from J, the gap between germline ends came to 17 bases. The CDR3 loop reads CASSPATGSSTEAFF. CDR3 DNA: TGTGCCAGCAGCCCCGCTACCGGGAGCAGCACTGAAGCTTTCTTT. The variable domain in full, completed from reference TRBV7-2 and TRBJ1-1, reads GAGVSQSPSNKVTEKGKDVELRCDPISGHTALYWYRQSLGQGLEFLIYFQGNSAPDKSGLPSDRFSAERTGGSVSTLTIQRTQQEDSAVYLCASSPATGSSTEAFFGQGTRLTVV.

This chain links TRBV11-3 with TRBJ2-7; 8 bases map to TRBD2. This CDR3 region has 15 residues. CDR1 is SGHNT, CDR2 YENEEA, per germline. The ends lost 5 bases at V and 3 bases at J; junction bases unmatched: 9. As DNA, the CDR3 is TGTGCCAGCAGCCCCGGGGGGGCACCACGCTACGAGCAGTACTTC. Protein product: CASSPGGAPRYEQYF. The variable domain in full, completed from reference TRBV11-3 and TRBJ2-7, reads EAGVVQSPRYKIIEKKQPVAFWCNPISGHNTLYWYLQNLGQGPELLIRYENEEAVDDSQLPKDRFSAERLKGVDSTLKIQPAELGDSAVYLCASSPGGAPRYEQYFGPGTRLTVT.

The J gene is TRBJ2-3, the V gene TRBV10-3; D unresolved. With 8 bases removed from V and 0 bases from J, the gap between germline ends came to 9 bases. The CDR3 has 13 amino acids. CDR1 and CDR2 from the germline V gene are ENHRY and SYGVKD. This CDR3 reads CAIGQDSTDTQYF. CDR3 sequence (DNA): TGTGCCATCGGGCAGGACAGCACAGATACGCAGTATTTT.

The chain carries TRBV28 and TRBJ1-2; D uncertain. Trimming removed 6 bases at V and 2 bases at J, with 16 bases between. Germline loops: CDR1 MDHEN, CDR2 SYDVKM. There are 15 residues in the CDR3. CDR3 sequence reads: CASSPAEGWNYGYTF. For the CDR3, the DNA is TGTGCCAGCAGCCCAGCGGAGGGTTGGAACTATGGCTACACCTTC.

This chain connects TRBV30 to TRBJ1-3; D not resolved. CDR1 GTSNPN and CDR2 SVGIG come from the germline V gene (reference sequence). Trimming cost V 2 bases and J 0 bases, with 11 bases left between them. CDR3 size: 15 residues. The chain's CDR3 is CAWSLSAISGNTIYF. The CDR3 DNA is TGTGCCTGGAGTCTTTCAGCAATCTCTGGAAACACCATATATTTT.

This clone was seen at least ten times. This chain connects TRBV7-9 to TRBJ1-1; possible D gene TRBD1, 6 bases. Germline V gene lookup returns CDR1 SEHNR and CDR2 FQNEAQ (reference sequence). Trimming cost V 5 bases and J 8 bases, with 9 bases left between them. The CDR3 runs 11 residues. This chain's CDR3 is CASSVQGEAFF. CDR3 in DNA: TGTGCCAGCAGCGTACAGGGCGAAGCTTTCTTT.